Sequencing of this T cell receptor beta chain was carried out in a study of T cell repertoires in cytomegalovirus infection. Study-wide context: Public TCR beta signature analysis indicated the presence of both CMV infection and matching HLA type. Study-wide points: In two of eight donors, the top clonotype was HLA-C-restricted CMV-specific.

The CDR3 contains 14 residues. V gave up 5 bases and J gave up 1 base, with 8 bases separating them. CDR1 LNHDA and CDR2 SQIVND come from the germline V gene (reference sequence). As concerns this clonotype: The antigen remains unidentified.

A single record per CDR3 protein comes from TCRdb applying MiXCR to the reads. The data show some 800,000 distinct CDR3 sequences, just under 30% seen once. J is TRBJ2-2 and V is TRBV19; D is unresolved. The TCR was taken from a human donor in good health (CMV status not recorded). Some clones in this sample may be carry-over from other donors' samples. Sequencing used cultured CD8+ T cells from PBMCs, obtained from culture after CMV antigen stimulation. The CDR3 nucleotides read TGTGCCAGTAGTTGGAACCTGAACACCGGGGAGCTGTTTTTT. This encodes CASSWNLNTGELFF. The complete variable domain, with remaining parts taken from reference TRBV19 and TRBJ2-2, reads DGGITQSPKYLFRKEGQNVTLSCEQNLNHDAMYWYRQDPGQGLRLIYYSQIVNDFQKGDIAEGYSVSREKKESFPLTVTSAQKNPTAFYLCASSWNLNTGELFFGEGSRLTVL.